The 23 T cell receptor beta chains presented below share a single source sample, sequenced in a study of Graves' ophthalmopathy and Graves' hyperthyroidism. Beta-chain TCR CDR3 regions were amplified from RNA transcripts. In the first round, RT-PCR was carried out with HTBI primers, and a multiplex PCR formed the second round. TCRdb reprocessed the multiplex PCR reads with MiXCR, giving one entry per CDR3 protein. Of some 350,000 distinct CDR3 sequences in the sample, 17% were seen once. The sample consisted of peripheral blood. The receptors derive from an adult woman with stable Graves' hyperthyroidism.

The V and J genes are TRBV6-1 and TRBJ2-7, with D hard to call. The length of the CDR3 is 13 residues. Germline V gives CDR1 MNHNS, CDR2 SASEGT. V lost 4 bases to trimming and J lost 2 bases, with 9 bases between them. Here the CDR3 reads CASSVRGAYEQYF. The CDR3 coding sequence is TGTGCCAGCAGTGTACGAGGCGCCTACGAGCAGTACTTC.

This clonotype showed up many times. The chain combines TRBV29-1 with TRBJ2-5; maybe TRBD1 (5 bases). CDR1 and CDR2 from the germline V gene are SQVTM and ANQGSEA. The CDR3 is made up of 12 amino acids. The V end lost 6 bases, the J end lost 0 bases, and 8 bases lay between the germline ends. CDR3 amino acids: CSVVRDQETQYF. CDR3 DNA: TGCAGCGTAGTCAGGGACCAAGAGACCCAGTACTTC.

This clonotype has at least ten counts. The CDR3 bases are TGTGCCAGCAGTTTGGGGGACAGGGTGGGAGGCTACACCTTC. The encoded protein is CASSLGDRVGGYTF. The chain carries TRBV28 and TRBJ1-2; 9 nucleotides match TRBD1. Trimming at V came to 3 bases and at J to 8 bases, leaving 7 bases not matched to a gene. CDR3 length: 14 residues. The germline gives CDR1 MDHEN, CDR2 SYDVKM.

This clonotype was seen ten or more times. The rearrangement joins TRBV11-2 to TRBJ1-1; no definite D call. The CDR3 has 13 amino acids. Germline CDR1 and CDR2: SGHAT and FQNNGV. V was cut by 2 bases and J by 1 base, with 5 bases left in between. The CDR3 is CASSLFENTEAFF. The CDR3 nucleotides read TGTGCCAGCAGCTTATTTGAGAACACTGAAGCTTTCTTT.

This clonotype was detected ten times or more. The rearrangement uses TRBV6-1 and TRBJ1-1; D might be TRBD1 (6 bases). V gave up 7 bases and J gave up 2 bases, with 14 bases separating them. Germline V gene lookup returns CDR1 MNHNS and CDR2 SASEGT. The CDR3 length is 14 residues. CDR3 in amino acids: CASTYGTPNTEAFF. As DNA, the CDR3 is TGTGCCAGCACCTACGGGACACCCAACACTGAAGCTTTCTTT.

J is TRBJ2-5 and V is TRBV5-6; D might be TRBD2 (6 bases). Between the trimmed V and J ends, which lost 4 bases and 0 bases, there was a span of 10 bases. This CDR3 region has 14 residues. Germline V CDR1 and CDR2: SGHDT, YYEEEE. DNA for the CDR3: TGTGCCAGCAGCCGAGCGGGTTACCAAGAGACCCAGTACTTC. It yields the protein CASSRAGYQETQYF.

Many counts were recorded for this clonotype. The chain couples TRBV6-1 to TRBJ2-7; weak D call: TRBD1 (6 bases). Germline assignment: CDR1 MNHNS and CDR2 SASEGT. V lost 7 bases, J lost 0 bases, and 16 bases lay in between. This CDR3 has 15 residues. The CDR3 nucleotides read TGTGCCAGCATTGACAGACAGGCTTACTCCTACGAGCAGTACTTC. This gives the protein CASIDRQAYSYEQYF.

In its sample, this clonotype was seen many times. The chain is built from TRBV9 and TRBJ2-5, with TRBD1 identical over 9 bases. Germline lookup yields CDR1 SGDLS and CDR2 YYNGEE. The J segment lost 0 bases and the V segment lost 4 bases, leaving 4 bases of the junction unmatched. The CDR3 covers 15 residues. CDR3: CASSRGTGYQETQYF. Written as DNA, the CDR3 is TGTGCCAGCAGCCGGGGGACAGGGTACCAAGAGACCCAGTACTTC.

In its sample, this clonotype was seen many times. The genes are TRBV15 and TRBJ1-5; 7 bases are a match to TRBD1. The CDR3 spans 14 residues. CDR1 and CDR2 (germline): LNHNV, YYDKDF (reference sequence). The V segment lost 5 bases and the J segment 7 bases; nucleotides outside the gene matches: 8. The CDR3 DNA reads TGTGCCACCAGCCTCCCAGGGGGGCGACAGCCCCAGCATTTT. It yields the protein CATSLPGGRQPQHF.

This clonotype was found a few times. The chain carries TRBV7-3 and TRBJ1-6; possible D gene TRBD1, 5 bases. Looked up from germline, CDR1 is SGHTA and CDR2 is FQGTGA. The CDR3 totals 16 residues. Trimming shortened V by 7 bases and J by 2 bases, and 15 bases separated the two germline ends. This CDR3 reads CASTDQGHTYNSPLHF. CDR3 nucleotide sequence: TGTGCCAGCACCGACCAAGGACATACCTATAATTCACCCCTCCACTTT.

This clonotype was counted many times. The rearrangement uses TRBV24-1 and TRBJ2-7; no reliable D call. V dropped 4 bases and J dropped 3 bases, with 6 bases sitting between them. CDR1 and CDR2 from the germline V gene are KGHDR and SFDVKD. The CDR3 totals 12 residues. The CDR3, as DNA: TGTGCCACCAGTGAGTACGGCTACGAGCAGTACTTC. It encodes CATSEYGYEQYF.

This clonotype was observed at least ten times. This chain connects TRBV18 to TRBJ2-5; D may correspond to TRBD1 or TRBD2 (5 bases each). Trimming pared 5 bases from V and 5 bases from J, leaving 21 bases between. Germline values: CDR1 KGHSH, CDR2 LQKENI. The CDR3 sequence is 16 residues long. The CDR3 spells CASSSPASRVVETQYF. The CDR3, as DNA: TGTGCCAGCTCATCCCCCGCTAGCAGGGTGGTGGAGACCCAGTACTTC.

This clonotype was counted ten times or more. The CDR3 sequence: CASSSLTTEPYEQYF. The CDR3 DNA sequence: TGTGCCAGCAGTTCACTCACCACGGAACCTTACGAGCAGTACTTC. The V and J genes are TRBV6-5 and TRBJ2-7, with no clear D. Germline CDR1 is MNHEY and CDR2 is SVGAGI. V was trimmed by 4 bases and J by 4 bases, leaving 17 bases between them. CDR3 length equals 15 residues.

The chain has TRBV24-1 and TRBJ2-7; D remains unclear. The V end was cut by 0 bases, the J end by 6 bases, with 5 bases between. This CDR3 is 12 amino acids long. Germline loops: CDR1 KGHDR, CDR2 SFDVKD. The CDR3 reads CATSDLVGEQYF. Written as DNA, the CDR3 is TGTGCCACCAGTGATTTGGTCGGCGAGCAGTACTTC.

The rearrangement links TRBV6-1 to TRBJ1-1; no clear D gene. CDR1 is MNHNS, CDR2 SASEGT, per germline. CDR3 length: 14 residues. Trimming removed 6 bases from V and 1 base from J, with 12 bases in between. CDR3 sequence reads: CASSAIGGNTEAFF. CDR3 DNA: TGTGCCAGCAGCGCCATTGGAGGGAACACTGAAGCTTTCTTT.

In its sample, this clonotype was seen many times. The J gene is TRBJ2-2, the V gene TRBV20-1; 9 bases align to TRBD2. The CDR3 runs to 15 residues. V shed 2 bases and J 3 bases; nucleotides not matched to a gene: 4. CDR1 and CDR2 (germline): DFQATT, SNEGSKA (reference sequence). The CDR3 nucleotides read TGCAGTGCTAGACGGACTAGCGCTTACACCGGGGAGCTGTTTTTT. This gives the protein CSARRTSAYTGELFF.

This clonotype was seen only a few times. This chain joins TRBV7-2 and TRBJ2-7, with D perhaps assigned TRBD1 or TRBD2 (5 bases each). The CDR3 contains 15 residues. V lost 6 bases and J 2 bases, leaving 17 bases between the germline ends. Germline CDR1 SGHTA, CDR2 FQGNSA. The CDR3 reads CASSYTGTGPYEQYF. DNA for the CDR3: TGTGCCAGCAGTTATACCGGGACGGGTCCCTACGAGCAGTACTTC.

This clonotype was recorded many times. V gene TRBV19 combines with J gene TRBJ1-1; D is undetermined. V was pared by 5 bases and J by 3 bases, with 10 bases between. This CDR3 contains 13 residues. The germline V gene has CDR1 LNHDA and CDR2 SQIVND (reference sequence). The CDR3 protein is CASSAGFYTEAFF. In DNA form, the CDR3 reads TGTGCCAGTAGTGCAGGATTCTACACTGAAGCTTTCTTT.

The chain has TRBV6-1 and TRBJ2-7; 8 nucleotides match TRBD2. CDR3 length equals 13 residues. CDR1 MNHNS and CDR2 SASEGT come from the germline V gene. V shed 10 bases and J 9 bases; nucleotides not matched to a gene: 14. The CDR3 sequence: CATQHGGGSGQYF. The CDR3 DNA reads as TGTGCCACACAGCACGGGGGGGGCTCCGGGCAGTACTTC.

The sample holds a few counts of this clonotype. The J gene is TRBJ2-2, the V gene TRBV7-9; D gene ambiguous. Germline values: CDR1 SEHNR, CDR2 FQNEAQ (reference sequence). This CDR3 comprises 13 residues. The V end was cut by 8 bases, the J end by 10 bases, with 17 bases between. The CDR3 loop is CASDWGRSEELFF. The CDR3 DNA follows: TGTGCCAGCGACTGGGGTCGGTCCGAGGAGCTGTTTTTT.

This clonotype was recorded at least ten times. The chain combines TRBV7-8 with TRBJ1-5; D is uncertain. Germline-derived CDR1 and CDR2 are SGHVS and FQNEAQ. Trimming removed 5 bases from V and 5 bases from J, with 10 bases in between. This CDR3 has 13 residues. CDR3 amino acids: CASSATGYQPQHF. CDR3 in DNA: TGTGCCAGCAGCGCCACCGGATATCAGCCCCAGCATTTT. Drawing the rest from reference TRBV7-8 and TRBJ1-5, the complete variable domain is GAGVSQSPRYKVAKRGQDVALRCDPISGHVSLFWYQQALGQGPEFLTYFQNEAQLDKSGLPSDRFFAERPEGSVSTLKIQRTQQEDSAVYLCASSATGYQPQHFGDGTRLSIL.

The chain employs TRBV7-9 and TRBJ2-5; 9 bases match TRBD1. Germline CDR1 SEHNR, CDR2 FQNEAQ (reference sequence). This CDR3 has 15 amino acids. J lost 5 bases, V lost 5 bases, and 9 bases had no gene match. For the CDR3, the DNA is TGTGCCAGCAGCGTACAGGGGGCAGTTTCGGAGACCCAGTACTTC. It yields the protein CASSVQGAVSETQYF.

A word on this clonotype: This clone may be a read error of a much larger clone one base away. The chain employs TRBV11-2 and TRBJ2-7; maybe TRBD1 (6 bases). Trimming pared 4 bases from V and 2 bases from J, leaving 18 bases between. The germline CDR1 and CDR2 sequences are SGHAT and FQNNGV. This CDR3 has 16 residues. DNA of the CDR3: TGTGCCAGCAGCTACAGAGGGGGACGGGCCGCCTACGAGCAGTACGTC. It translates to CASSYRGGRAAYEQYV.